The clone carrying this TCR beta chain was counted a few times. Its antigen remains unidentified. The identical CDR3 is also encoded by other nucleotide sequences in the sample. This record belongs to a study of shared clonotypes between healthy human individuals. Broader study findings: In general, naive subsets displayed greater estimated richness than memory subsets did. Despite large depth, sorted-subset datasets appeared incompletely sequenced.

TCRdb keeps only in-frame clones here, not all; method: immunoSEQ multiplex PCR. Counted here are approximately 700,000 clones, roughly 72% occurring once; the ten biggest clones make up 1.5% to 2%. V dropped 0 bases and J dropped 2 bases, with 8 bases sitting between them. Germline values: CDR1 SGHRS, CDR2 YFSETQ. The CDR3 runs to 14 residues. The clonotype comes from a woman aged 25-40 years in good health. The sequenced sample was memory CD4+ T cells sorted from blood. The subset here: CD45RA-negative fraction. The chain carries TRBV5-1 and TRBJ1-1, with D hard to call. This CDR3 reads CASSLVSVNTEAFF. The CDR3, as DNA: TGCGCCAGCAGCTTGGTTTCAGTTAACACTGAAGCTTTCTTT.